These 29 T cell receptor beta chains were sequenced from one sample in a study of glioma-infiltrating T cells after dendritic cell vaccination. Libraries were prepared by immunoSEQ multiplex PCR; TCRdb keeps only in-frame clonotypes and omits some of them. In the table there are about 90,000 clones, 85% to 90% of which are singletons. Sequencing was performed on blood, taken before dendritic cell vaccination. These receptors were taken from a human donor with glioblastoma.

The chain is built from TRBV5-1 and TRBJ1-4; D is possibly TRBD1 (5 bases). Trimming took 4 bases from V and 10 from J, leaving 17 bases between them. This CDR3 spans 14 amino acids. Germline V lookup: CDR1 SGHRS, CDR2 YFSETQ. Written as DNA, the CDR3 is TGCGCCAGCAGCCAATCTGGGCAGGGCGCAAAACTGTTTTTT. Protein product: CASSQSGQGAKLFF.

The DNA for the CDR3 is TGTGCCAGCAGCTTGGGACAGGGACGCTCTGGGGCCAACGTCCTGACTTTC. Protein product: CASSLGQGRSGANVLTF. The V gene is TRBV11-2, the J gene TRBJ2-6, with TRBD1 identical over 9 bases. From germline, CDR1 is SGHAT and CDR2 FQNNGV. Germline trimming cut 3 bases from V and 0 bases from J; bases unmatched to any gene: 3. This CDR3 spans 17 amino acids.

This clone appeared a single time. This chain uses TRBV15 with TRBJ2-3; 9 nucleotides match TRBD1. Losses at the gene ends were 1 base for V and 3 bases for J; bases not matched to a gene: 5. CDR3 length equals 16 residues. The V gene's germline CDR1 is LNHNV and CDR2 YYDKDF (reference sequence). The CDR3 nucleotides read TGTGCCACCAGCAGAGGGACAGGGGAGGGGACAGATACGCAGTATTTT. The encoded protein is CATSRGTGEGTDTQYF.

The chain carries TRBV19 and TRBJ1-2; D remains unclear. Germline V CDR1 and CDR2: LNHDA, SQIVND (reference sequence). CDR3 size: 13 residues. V was trimmed by 3 bases and J by 0 bases, leaving 5 bases between them. The CDR3 bases are TGTGCCAGTAGTATGTTATCTAACTATGGCTACACCTTC. Its translation: CASSMLSNYGYTF.

The table lists this clone with a count of one. The chain uses TRBV6-5 and TRBJ1-2; 7 bases agree with TRBD1. This CDR3 region has 15 residues. Germline CDR1 and CDR2: MNHEY and SVGAGI. J lost 1 base, V lost 2 bases, and 4 bases had no gene match. The CDR3 DNA sequence: TGTGCCAGCAGTTACAGGGACAGCGATAACTATGGCTACACCTTC. It specifies CASSYRDSDNYGYTF.

V gene TRBV5-5 combines with J gene TRBJ1-2; the D gene is possibly TRBD1 (5 bases). Per germline, CDR1 SGHKS and CDR2 YYEKEE (reference sequence). V lost 0 bases and J 8 bases, leaving 14 bases between the germline ends. The CDR3 extends over 14 amino acids. The CDR3 is CASSLAWGEWGYTF. In DNA, the CDR3 is TGTGCCAGCAGCTTGGCTTGGGGGGAGTGGGGCTACACCTTC.

The rearrangement links TRBV10-3 to TRBJ2-1; D not resolved. V was clipped by 2 bases and J by 0 bases, with 8 bases between them. CDR3 size: 15 residues. Germline loops: CDR1 ENHRY, CDR2 SYGVKD. The CDR3 loop is CAISEPGSSYNEQFF. CDR3 coding DNA: TGTGCCATCAGTGAGCCGGGTAGCTCCTACAATGAGCAGTTCTTC.

The gene calls are TRBV7-2 and TRBJ2-1; TRBD2 agrees at 12 bases. There are 15 residues in the CDR3. Losses at the gene ends were 6 bases for V and 7 bases for J; bases not matched to a gene: 7. Germline values: CDR1 SGHTA, CDR2 FQGNSA. CDR3 amino acids: CASRYGLAGRNEQFF. CDR3 DNA sequence: TGTGCCAGCAGATATGGACTAGCGGGAAGAAATGAGCAGTTCTTC.

The J gene is TRBJ2-7, the V gene TRBV6-5, with D perhaps TRBD1 (5 bases). The CDR3 contains 14 residues. Germline assignment: CDR1 MNHEY and CDR2 SVGAGI. Trimming took 2 bases from V and 3 from J, leaving 11 bases between them. The CDR3 loop reads CASSYDREIYEQYF. The CDR3 coding sequence is TGTGCCAGCAGTTACGACAGAGAGATCTACGAGCAGTACTTC.

V gene TRBV6-1 combines with J gene TRBJ2-3; perhaps TRBD1 as D (5 bases). This CDR3 spans 15 amino acids. Germline V gene lookup returns CDR1 MNHNS and CDR2 SASEGT. V was cut by 1 base and J by 4 bases, with 12 bases left in between. The chain's CDR3 is CASSEGGIQADTQYF. CDR3 nucleotides: TGTGCCAGCAGTGAAGGGGGCATACAGGCAGATACGCAGTATTTT.

This rearrangement joins TRBV5-6 to TRBJ2-7; the match to TRBD2 covers 8 bases. Germline CDR1 is SGHDT and CDR2 is YYEEEE. This CDR3 is built from 15 residues. J gave up 3 bases and V 5 bases, and 10 bases lay outside the gene matches. CDR3 amino acids: CASSQYAGGVYEQYF. As DNA, the CDR3 is TGTGCCAGCAGTCAATACGCGGGGGGCGTCTACGAGCAGTACTTC.

The chain joins TRBV27 to TRBJ1-2; TRBD1 is a possible D gene (6 bases). The CDR3 consists of 13 residues. V was pared by 6 bases and J by 6 bases, with 14 bases between. The germline V gene has CDR1 MNHEY and CDR2 SMNVEV (reference sequence). The CDR3: CASRRGGGDGYTF. The CDR3 DNA reads as TGTGCCAGCAGGAGGGGGGGTGGGGATGGCTACACCTTC.

This clone has only one observation. The rearrangement joins TRBV5-6 to TRBJ1-4, with a possible D match to TRBD1 (5 bases). Germline CDR1 is SGHDT and CDR2 is YYEEEE. The length of the CDR3 is 15 residues. Deletions cut 0 bases from V and 8 bases from J, with 14 bases between. CDR3 in amino acids: CASSLGGAGDEKLFF. As DNA, the CDR3 is TGTGCCAGCAGCTTGGGCGGGGCCGGGGACGAAAAACTGTTTTTT.

This rearrangement joins TRBV5-1 to TRBJ2-3; the match to TRBD2 covers 9 bases. Germline values: CDR1 SGHRS, CDR2 YFSETQ. The CDR3 runs to 15 residues. V lost 7 bases to trimming and J lost 4 bases; unmatched junction nucleotides: 10. CDR3: CASHEGTSSSDTQYF. Written as DNA, the CDR3 is TGCGCCAGCCATGAGGGGACTAGCAGTTCAGATACGCAGTATTTT.

This clone was seen a handful of times. The rearrangement uses TRBV25-1 and TRBJ1-4; 10 bases align to TRBD1. Looked up from germline, CDR1 is MGHDK and CDR2 is SYGVNS. The V gene end was trimmed by 5 bases and the J gene end by 4 bases; junction bases not matched to a gene: 4. The CDR3 spans 15 residues. Here the CDR3 DNA reads TGTGCCAGCAGTCCTCGGGACAGGGGTAATGAAAAACTGTTTTTT. The encoded protein is CASSPRDRGNEKLFF.

The chain employs TRBV4-3 and TRBJ2-7, with a tentative D call TRBD2 (5 bases). The CDR3 contains 15 residues. The V end was cut by 1 base, the J end by 4 bases, with 14 bases between. CDR1 and CDR2 (germline): LGHNA, YSLEER. Here the CDR3 reads CASSQGPSPSYEQYF. The CDR3 nucleotides read TGCGCCAGCAGCCAAGGTCCTAGCCCCTCTTACGAGCAGTACTTC.

The chain has TRBV18 and TRBJ2-2; 13 nucleotides line up with TRBD2. Germline V CDR1 and CDR2: KGHSH, LQKENI. With V trimmed by 3 bases and J by 5 bases, 6 bases remained unmatched. This CDR3 spans 17 amino acids. CDR3 in amino acids: CASSPTTSGGLTGELFF. CDR3 sequence (DNA): TGTGCCAGCTCACCCACGACTAGCGGGGGGCTAACCGGGGAGCTGTTTTTT.

This clone appeared a single time. This chain uses TRBV7-2 with TRBJ2-7, with TRBD2 as a possible D gene (5 bases). This CDR3 has 13 residues. Trimming removed 1 base from V and 5 bases from J, with 9 bases in between. The germline V gene has CDR1 SGHTA and CDR2 FQGNSA. The CDR3 loop is CASSLVTGNEQYF. The CDR3 DNA reads as TGTGCCAGCAGCTTAGTAACCGGGAACGAGCAGTACTTC.

V usage is TRBV7-2 and J usage is TRBJ2-7; TRBD2 might be the D (5 bases). The CDR3 runs to 13 residues. Germline CDR1 SGHTA, CDR2 FQGNSA. Trimming left V 1 base short and J 3 bases short, with 7 bases between. CDR3 coding DNA: TGTGCCAGCAGCTTAGTGGGAGACTACGAGCAGTACTTC. It codes for CASSLVGDYEQYF.

This clone came up once. The rearrangement uses TRBV6-5 and TRBJ2-1; 9 nucleotides line up with TRBD2. The CDR3 runs 16 residues. CDR1 is MNHEY and CDR2 is SVGAGI in the germline V gene. V dropped 0 bases and J dropped 6; count of bases not matched to a gene: 6. In nucleotides, the CDR3 is TGTGCCAGCAGTTACTCGGGCGGGGGGGCCGCCAATGAGCAGTTCTTC. Translating it yields CASSYSGGGAANEQFF.

This clone was detected a few times. This chain connects TRBV5-4 to TRBJ1-3; 7 bases line up with TRBD1. V lost 4 bases to trimming and J lost 2 bases; unmatched junction nucleotides: 15. Germline V gene sequence: CDR1 SGHNT, CDR2 YYREEE (reference sequence). The CDR3 extends over 18 amino acids. CDR3 sequence: CASSPSHLTTGTGNTIYF. The DNA of the CDR3 is TGTGCCAGCAGCCCCAGCCATTTGACGACAGGGACTGGAAACACCATATATTTT.

J is TRBJ2-5 and V is TRBV19, with 9 bases matching TRBD2. V lost 4 bases, J lost 1 base, and 7 bases stayed unmatched. Germline CDR1 and CDR2: LNHDA and SQIVND (reference sequence). This CDR3 region has 16 residues. The CDR3 DNA reads TGTGCCAGTAGTAGGTTTGCTAGCGGGATCCAAGAGACCCAGTACTTC. Translating gives CASSRFASGIQETQYF.

This chain joins TRBV7-9 and TRBJ1-1; 12 nucleotides align to TRBD1. The germline gives CDR1 SEHNR, CDR2 FQNEAQ (reference sequence). V dropped 2 bases and J dropped 5; count of bases not matched to a gene: 9. This CDR3 region has 17 residues. The CDR3 DNA is TGTGCCAGCAGCTTAACGACGGGACAGGGGGCAGGTACTGAAGCTTTCTTT. This translates into CASSLTTGQGAGTEAFF.

The rearrangement uses TRBV29-1 and TRBJ2-7; the D gene is possibly TRBD2 (6 bases). Germline V gene data show CDR1 as SQVTM and CDR2 as ANQGSEA. V was shortened by 7 bases and J by 1 base, with 17 bases between the two germline ends. The CDR3 covers 14 residues. For the CDR3, the DNA is TGCAGCGCTACCGGAGGAGGGCTGTCCTACGAGCAGTACTTC. Protein: CSATGGGLSYEQYF.

The chain carries TRBV5-1 and TRBJ1-2; 9 nucleotides align to TRBD1. The CDR3 contains 16 residues. Germline V CDR1 and CDR2: SGHRS, YFSETQ. J was trimmed by 4 bases and V by 4 bases; bases with no gene match: 11. The CDR3 spells CASSTQGQGRSYGYTF. Written as DNA, the CDR3 is TGCGCCAGCAGCACCCAGGGACAGGGAAGGAGCTATGGCTACACCTTC.

The V and J genes are TRBV5-1 and TRBJ2-2, with TRBD1 matching 9 bases. Germline lookup yields CDR1 SGHRS and CDR2 YFSETQ. This CDR3 has 15 amino acids. J lost 3 bases, V lost 2 bases, and 2 bases had no gene match. CDR3 nucleotide sequence: TGCGCCAGCAGCTTCGACAGGGGGGACACCGGGGAGCTGTTTTTT. Translation: CASSFDRGDTGELFF. Looking up the rest from reference TRBV5-1 and TRBJ2-2 gives the full variable domain: KAGVTQTPRYLIKTRGQQVTLSCSPISGHRSVSWYQQTPGQGLQFLFEYFSETQRNKGNFPGRFSGRQFSNSRSEMNVSTLELGDSALYLCASSFDRGDTGELFFGEGSRLTVL.

This chain links TRBV7-9 with TRBJ2-5; TRBD2 agrees at 7 bases. CDR3 length equals 16 residues. Germline lookup yields CDR1 SEHNR and CDR2 FQNEAQ (reference sequence). The trim removed 1 base at V and 0 bases at J, leaving 5 bases unmatched. The CDR3 reads CASSLVAGGYQETQYF. CDR3 sequence (DNA): TGTGCCAGCAGCTTAGTCGCCGGGGGGTACCAAGAGACCCAGTACTTC.

This clone appeared a few times. This rearrangement joins TRBV6-5 to TRBJ2-7; TRBD1 agrees at 7 bases. The germline V gene encodes CDR1 MNHEY and CDR2 SVGAGI. After removal of 0 bases from V and 4 bases from J, the junction contained 6 bases not matched to a gene. This CDR3 has 15 amino acids. For the CDR3, the DNA is TGTGCCAGCAGTTACTCGAGGGCAGGGGGTTACGAGCAGTACTTC. The encoded protein is CASSYSRAGGYEQYF.

The chain employs TRBV6-6 and TRBJ1-5; possible D gene TRBD1, 5 bases. Germline-derived CDR1 and CDR2 are MNHNY and SVGAGI (reference sequence). The CDR3 runs to 16 residues. V was cut by 6 bases and J by 2 bases, with 17 bases left in between. This CDR3 is CASRLLGGEGNQPQHF. CDR3 coding DNA: TGTGCCAGCAGATTACTGGGAGGGGAAGGCAATCAGCCCCAGCATTTT.